This T cell receptor beta chain was captured in a study of cytomegalovirus exposure and HLA in healthy donors. Findings and limits, study-wide: Among TCR sequences, most were rare, though some public TCRs appeared in many donors. In the 130 or so validation repertoires, a later analysis found that first-cohort TCR clusters tended to co-occur. A few CMV-associated chains proved CMV antigen-specific in vitro.

TCRdb keeps only in-frame clones here, not all; method: immunoSEQ multiplex PCR. The sample includes approximately 200,000 clones, 75% to 95% of them seen just once. For this clone: As yet, its antigen is unknown.

Germline values: CDR1 MNHNS, CDR2 SASEGT. The J segment lost 7 bases and the V segment lost 8 bases, leaving 13 bases of the junction unmatched. The CDR3 runs 14 residues. Source material: PBMCs. The sequence derives from a woman between 18 and 29 years old in good health and CMV-seronegative. The V gene is TRBV6-1, the J gene TRBJ2-5; 7 nucleotides line up with TRBD2. The CDR3 bases are TGTGCCAGCGCCTCGGGACTAAAGACGGGGACCCAGTACTTC. It translates to CASASGLKTGTQYF.